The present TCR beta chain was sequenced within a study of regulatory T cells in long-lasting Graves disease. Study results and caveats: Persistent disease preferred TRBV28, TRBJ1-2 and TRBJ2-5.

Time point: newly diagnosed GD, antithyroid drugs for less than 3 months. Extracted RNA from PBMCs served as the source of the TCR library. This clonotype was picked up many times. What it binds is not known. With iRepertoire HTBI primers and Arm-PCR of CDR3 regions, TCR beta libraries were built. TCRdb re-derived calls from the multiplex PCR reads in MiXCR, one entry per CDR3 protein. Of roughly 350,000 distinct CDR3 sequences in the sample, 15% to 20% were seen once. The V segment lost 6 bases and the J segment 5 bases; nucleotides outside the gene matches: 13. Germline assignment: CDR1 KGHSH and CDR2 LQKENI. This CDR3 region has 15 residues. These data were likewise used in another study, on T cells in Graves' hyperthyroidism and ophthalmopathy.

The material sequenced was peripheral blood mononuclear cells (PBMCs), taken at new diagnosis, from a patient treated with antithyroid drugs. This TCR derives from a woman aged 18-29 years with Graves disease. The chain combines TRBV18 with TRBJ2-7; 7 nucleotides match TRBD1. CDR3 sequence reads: CASSPLGTVGHEQYF. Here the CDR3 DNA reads TGTGCCAGCTCCCCCCTTGGGACAGTTGGTCACGAGCAGTACTTC.